Here is one TCR beta chain with its context. Its target is unknown. The treatment: oral pan-JAK inhibitor, 5-10 mg twice daily. The data were taken from a study of CD8+ T cells in alopecia areata. Regarding the study as a whole: Expanded CD8+ clones among the top 100, as well as scalp clonality, were significantly decreased by tofacitinib.

CDR3 length: 10 amino acids. With 3 bases removed from V and 15 bases from J, the gap between germline ends came to 9 bases. Per the germline V gene, CDR1 is SNHLY and CDR2 is FYNNEI. Following RNA extraction, reverse transcription yielded cDNA that acted as the sequencing template. The repertoire was sequenced with immunoSEQ multiplex PCR; TCRdb's copy has only in-frame clones and lacks some. The sample includes 150,000 to 200,000 clones, around three fifths of them seen just once. The sample consisted of CD4+ T cells sorted from blood, taken at week 24, from a patient treated with tofacitinib. The clonotype was recovered from a human donor with alopecia areata. This sequence joins TRBV2 and TRBJ2-4, with D uncertain. This CDR3 reads CASSDSRTYF. The CDR3 DNA sequence: TGTGCCAGCAGTGATTCTAGGACGTACTTC.